The 32 T cell receptor beta chains below come from one sample, sequenced in a study of T cell changes during pregnancy in multiple sclerosis. Data came from immunoSEQ multiplex PCR; TCRdb stores just in-frame clones and leaves some out. The sample lists around 130,000 clones, approximately 96% occurring once. Specimen: peripheral blood, collected after pregnancy. The receptor source for this set is a female donor with multiple sclerosis, enrolled in a pregnancy study.

The rearrangement links TRBV27 to TRBJ1-5; D is perhaps TRBD1 (6 bases). CDR3 length: 14 amino acids. V lost 6 bases and J 3 bases, leaving 12 bases between the germline ends. Germline-derived CDR1 and CDR2 are MNHEY and SMNVEV (reference sequence). For the CDR3, the DNA is TGTGCCAGCAGAAGCAACAGGGACAATCAGCCCCAGCATTTT. It codes for CASRSNRDNQPQHF.

The chain couples TRBV4-1 to TRBJ2-2, with 11 bases aligning to TRBD1. V lost 7 bases to trimming and J lost 0 bases; unmatched junction nucleotides: 16. The CDR3 is made up of 20 amino acids. Per the germline V gene, CDR1 is MGHRA and CDR2 is YSYEKL. CDR3 loop: CASTLGQGALKLANTGELFF. DNA of the CDR3: TGCGCCAGCACCCTAGGACAGGGGGCGCTAAAACTCGCGAACACCGGGGAGCTGTTTTTT.

This clone was seen a single time. The rearrangement links TRBV4-2 to TRBJ1-2, with 10 bases aligning to TRBD1. Trimming took 3 bases from V and 6 from J; bases not matched to a gene: 7. Germline V gene data show CDR1 as LGHNA and CDR2 as YNFKEQ. This CDR3 is built from 15 residues. In DNA, the CDR3 is TGTGCCAGCAGCCAGGGGACAGGGGCTGATGATGGCTACACCTTC. This codes for CASSQGTGADDGYTF.

J is TRBJ1-2 and V is TRBV28; D ambiguous. V was pared by 6 bases and J by 3 bases, with 17 bases between. The germline V gene has CDR1 MDHEN and CDR2 SYDVKM. The CDR3 has 15 amino acids. The CDR3 loop is CASSLLEARDYGYTF. CDR3 DNA sequence: TGTGCCAGCAGCTTGCTTGAGGCGAGGGACTATGGCTACACCTTC.

The chain carries TRBV4-1 and TRBJ2-3, with 11 bases fitting TRBD2. The CDR3 runs to 16 residues. After removal of 0 bases from V and 7 bases from J, the junction contained 6 bases not matched to a gene. Per germline, CDR1 MGHRA and CDR2 YSYEKL. The CDR3 DNA follows: TGCGCCAGCAGCCAAGAACTAGCGGGAGTAAAACATACGCAGTATTTT. It translates to CASSQELAGVKHTQYF.

The V call is TRBV29-1, the J call TRBJ2-5; D possibly corresponds to TRBD2 (6 bases). The CDR3 is 14 amino acids. From germline, CDR1 is SQVTM and CDR2 ANQGSEA. Trimming cost V 5 bases and J 2 bases, with 15 bases left between them. CDR3 coding DNA: TGCAGCGTTACCATGGTGGCGGGACAAGAGACCCAGTACTTC. Protein sequence: CSVTMVAGQETQYF.

V usage is TRBV27 and J usage is TRBJ2-7, with D tentatively TRBD1 (5 bases). V lost 7 bases to trimming and J lost 7 bases, with 17 bases between them. This CDR3 contains 13 residues. Germline V gene sequence: CDR1 MNHEY, CDR2 SMNVEV (reference sequence). CDR3 bases: TGTGCCAGCAAACTGGGGATGGCAGGGGAGCAGTACTTC. Its translation is CASKLGMAGEQYF.

This chain joins TRBV27 and TRBJ1-2, with 10 bases that match TRBD1. Germline V gives CDR1 MNHEY, CDR2 SMNVEV (reference sequence). CDR3 size: 15 residues. Losses at the gene ends were 2 bases for V and 6 bases for J; bases not matched to a gene: 6. CDR3 sequence: CASSLMTGGSNGYTF. The CDR3 DNA is TGTGCCAGCAGTTTAATGACAGGGGGCAGCAATGGCTACACCTTC.

The chain is built from TRBV21-1 and TRBJ1-2. TRBV21-1 is listed as a pseudogene. The CDR3 loop spans 16 amino acids. CDR3 loop: CASSQMGRDGNYGYTF. The CDR3 region has the DNA TGTGCCAGCAGCCAAATGGGCCGGGATGGAAACTATGGCTACACCTTC.

This chain connects TRBV18 to TRBJ2-1, with 12 bases fitting TRBD2. Germline CDR1 reads KGHSH; CDR2 reads LQKENI. The CDR3 has 21 residues. Germline trimming cut 5 bases from V and 0 bases from J; bases unmatched to any gene: 17. The CDR3 coding sequence is TGTGCCAGCTCAGGTTATGCATCGGGACTAGCGGGTCCCAGCTCCTACAATGAGCAGTTCTTC. Translation: CASSGYASGLAGPSSYNEQFF.

This clone was detected once. The V call is TRBV15, the J call TRBJ1-5, with no clear D. CDR3 length: 14 amino acids. V lost 0 bases and J lost 1, with 4 bases in between. The germline V gene encodes CDR1 LNHNV and CDR2 YYDKDF (reference sequence). DNA of the CDR3: TGTGCCACCAGCAGAGATCGGAGCAATCAGCCCCAGCATTTT. Translated: CATSRDRSNQPQHF.

The rearrangement joins TRBV7-2 to TRBJ2-1; D call uncertain. The V and J ends lost 3 bases and 9 bases respectively, with 12 bases between them. Germline assignment: CDR1 SGHTA and CDR2 FQGNSA. This CDR3 has 13 residues. Written as DNA, the CDR3 is TGTGCCAGCAGCTTCGACCGTCGCGGTGAGCAGTTCTTC. The encoded protein is CASSFDRRGEQFF.

The sample holds one count of this clone. The chain uses TRBV29-1 and TRBJ2-1; 10 bases align to TRBD2. CDR3 length: 16 amino acids. In germline, CDR1 is SQVTM, CDR2 ANQGSEA. Trimming at V came to 0 bases and at J to 6 bases, leaving 8 bases not matched to a gene. This CDR3 is CSVEDSGTSATNEQFF. The DNA of the CDR3 is TGCAGCGTTGAAGACAGTGGGACTAGCGCCACCAATGAGCAGTTCTTC.

V is TRBV19 and J is TRBJ2-7, with 7 bases lining up with TRBD1. Germline V CDR1 and CDR2: LNHDA, SQIVND (reference sequence). There are 12 residues in the CDR3. J gave up 3 bases and V 7 bases, and 3 bases lay outside the gene matches. The CDR3 is CASKGTDYEQYF. DNA of the CDR3: TGTGCCAGTAAAGGGACAGACTACGAGCAGTACTTC. The whole variable domain, remainder taken from reference TRBV19 and TRBJ2-7, is DGGITQSPKYLFRKEGQNVTLSCEQNLNHDAMYWYRQDPGQGLRLIYYSQIVNDFQKGDIAEGYSVSREKKESFPLTVTSAQKNPTAFYLCASKGTDYEQYFGPGTRLTVT.

V and J are TRBV7-9 and TRBJ2-1; 7 bases map to TRBD2. The CDR3 covers 15 residues. J lost 7 bases, V lost 7 bases, and 13 bases had no gene match. From germline, CDR1 is SEHNR and CDR2 FQNEAQ (reference sequence). In nucleotides, the CDR3 is TGTGCCAGCATTAGAGTCAGCGGGAAGGTGAATGAGCAGTTCTTC. Its translation is CASIRVSGKVNEQFF.

J is TRBJ2-1 and V is TRBV6-5, with D possibly being TRBD1 (5 bases). CDR3 length: 16 residues. V shed 0 bases and J shed 2 bases, with 11 bases lying between them. CDR1 MNHEY and CDR2 SVGAGI come from the germline V gene. CDR3 nucleotides: TGTGCCAGCAGTTACTCGTACAGGACGCCCTACAATGAGCAGTTCTTC. It yields the protein CASSYSYRTPYNEQFF.

The chain recombines TRBV6-1 with TRBJ2-5; the match to TRBD2 covers 7 bases. CDR1 is MNHNS and CDR2 is SASEGT in the germline V gene. The CDR3 is made up of 14 amino acids. Losses at the gene ends were 8 bases for V and 2 bases for J; bases not matched to a gene: 8. The chain's CDR3 is CASGEGGDQETQYF. CDR3 nucleotide sequence: TGTGCCAGCGGCGAGGGAGGGGATCAAGAGACCCAGTACTTC.

This clone was seen a single time. The chain has TRBV6-5 and TRBJ1-6, with D unresolved. V gave up 2 bases and J gave up 7 bases, with 3 bases separating them. Germline lookup yields CDR1 MNHEY and CDR2 SVGAGI. This CDR3 comprises 12 residues. CDR3 in DNA: TGTGCCAGCAGTTACCCGAATTCACCCCTCCACTTT. Protein: CASSYPNSPLHF.

The chain carries TRBV28 and TRBJ2-7; 7 nucleotides agree with TRBD2. The germline V gene has CDR1 MDHEN and CDR2 SYDVKM. J gave up 1 base and V 6 bases, and 6 bases lay outside the gene matches. The CDR3 has 14 residues. CDR3 sequence: CASSRLAGSYEQYF. The DNA of the CDR3 is TGTGCCAGCAGCCGACTAGCAGGGTCCTACGAGCAGTACTTC.

V gene TRBV11-2 combines with J gene TRBJ1-1, with a weak D call TRBD1 (6 bases). CDR1 and CDR2 from the germline V gene are SGHAT and FQNNGV. Trimming cost V 5 bases and J 0 bases, with 19 bases left between them. The CDR3 has 17 amino acids. The CDR3 nucleotides read TGTGCCAGCAGCCTAGGTGACAGGAGATACATGAACACTGAAGCTTTCTTT. Protein product: CASSLGDRRYMNTEAFF.

This clone appeared a few times. The rearrangement uses TRBV11-2 and TRBJ1-5, with a possible D match to TRBD1 (6 bases). The CDR3 totals 15 residues. V lost 0 bases and J 4 bases, leaving 10 bases between the germline ends. CDR1 and CDR2 (germline): SGHAT, FQNNGV. The CDR3 loop is CASSLEGGANQPQHF. CDR3 DNA sequence: TGTGCCAGCAGCTTAGAGGGGGGGGCGAATCAGCCCCAGCATTTT.

The chain has TRBV2 and TRBJ2-1, with D perhaps matching TRBD2 (5 bases). Per germline, CDR1 SNHLY and CDR2 FYNNEI. The CDR3 sequence is 16 residues long. The germline V and J ends were trimmed by 4 bases and 0 bases, with 13 bases remaining between them. As DNA, the CDR3 is TGTGCCAGCAGTGTGTCTAGCCCACACTCCTACAATGAGCAGTTCTTC. Translated, it gives CASSVSSPHSYNEQFF.

The V call is TRBV2, the J call TRBJ1-4; D is unclear. CDR3 length: 14 amino acids. V was cut by 7 bases and J by 4 bases, with 13 bases left in between. CDR1 is SNHLY, CDR2 FYNNEI, per germline. CDR3: CASTESAVNEKLFF. The CDR3 DNA sequence: TGTGCCAGCACCGAGTCGGCGGTTAATGAAAAACTGTTTTTT.

The J gene is TRBJ2-7, the V gene TRBV5-1; 12 bases agree with TRBD2. The CDR3 is 15 amino acids. Germline V gives CDR1 SGHRS, CDR2 YFSETQ. Losses at the gene ends were 4 bases for V and 4 bases for J; bases not matched to a gene: 6. CDR3 nucleotide sequence: TGCGCCAGCAGCCCGAGGACTAGCGGGGTGTACGAGCAGTACTTC. This codes for CASSPRTSGVYEQYF.

The chain recombines TRBV5-4 with TRBJ2-1; no firm D call. V was trimmed by 5 bases and J by 0 bases, leaving 15 bases between them. CDR3 length equals 16 residues. CDR1 and CDR2 (germline): SGHNT, YYREEE (reference sequence). In DNA, the CDR3 is TGTGCCAGCAGTGAGCCCCCCAGGCCCTCCTACAATGAGCAGTTCTTC. Its protein is CASSEPPRPSYNEQFF.

The chain links TRBV5-6 to TRBJ1-1, with 11 bases matching TRBD1. The CDR3 loop spans 16 amino acids. Germline V CDR1 and CDR2: SGHDT, YYEEEE. Trimming removed 4 bases from V and 6 bases from J; junction bases left unmatched: 11. This chain's CDR3 is CASSPGTGGIGPEAFF. The CDR3 DNA follows: TGTGCCAGCAGCCCCGGGACAGGGGGGATCGGGCCTGAAGCTTTCTTT.

The count of this clone is one. The chain employs TRBV7-8 and TRBJ2-3; maybe TRBD1 (6 bases). V was cut by 5 bases and J by 5 bases, with 20 bases left in between. This CDR3 has 16 amino acids. Looked up from germline, CDR1 is SGHVS and CDR2 is FQNEAQ. DNA of the CDR3: TGTGCCAGCAGCCACCCACAGGGATTGAGAGGAGATACGCAGTATTTT. Amino acids: CASSHPQGLRGDTQYF.

V is TRBV19 and J is TRBJ1-3; no clear D. Germline-derived CDR1 and CDR2 are LNHDA and SQIVND (reference sequence). Trimming stripped 5 bases from V and 3 bases from J, with 14 bases between. The CDR3 has 15 amino acids. CDR3 protein: CASSAAGYVGNTIYF. The CDR3 coding sequence is TGTGCCAGTAGTGCCGCGGGGTATGTTGGAAACACCATATATTTT.

The chain combines TRBV5-6 with TRBJ2-7; TRBD2 matches at 7 bases. From germline, CDR1 is SGHDT and CDR2 YYEEEE. With 6 bases clipped from V and 0 bases from J, the junction kept 6 bases outside the gene matches. There are 14 residues in the CDR3. CDR3 sequence: CASTLAGYSYEQYF. In DNA form, the CDR3 reads TGTGCCAGCACCTTAGCGGGCTACTCCTACGAGCAGTACTTC. Full variable domain (rest looked up from reference TRBV5-6 and TRBJ2-7): DAGVTQSPTHLIKTRGQQVTLRCSPKSGHDTVSWYQQALGQGPQFIFQYYEEEERQRGNFPDRFSGHQFPNYSSELNVNALLLGDSALYLCASTLAGYSYEQYFGPGTRLTVT.

The chain employs TRBV5-6 and TRBJ2-7; no definite D call. V shed 1 base and J shed 3 bases, with 11 bases lying between them. The CDR3 length is 14 residues. The germline V gene encodes CDR1 SGHDT and CDR2 YYEEEE. CDR3 in DNA: TGTGCCAGCAGCTTGTTATTCCCTCTCTACGAGCAGTACTTC. Its protein product is CASSLLFPLYEQYF.

The chain joins TRBV6-1 to TRBJ2-7; 8 bases match TRBD1. The CDR3 has 15 residues. V lost 0 bases to trimming and J lost 0 bases; unmatched junction nucleotides: 1. The V gene's germline CDR1 is MNHNS and CDR2 SASEGT. The CDR3 is CASSEAGTGSYEQYF. DNA of the CDR3: TGTGCCAGCAGTGAAGCCGGGACAGGCTCCTACGAGCAGTACTTC.

The genes are TRBV5-6 and TRBJ1-4, with a weak D call TRBD1 (5 bases). Trimming removed 4 bases from V and 6 bases from J, with 16 bases in between. This CDR3 is 15 amino acids long. CDR1 and CDR2 from the germline V gene are SGHDT and YYEEEE. CDR3 protein: CASSQWDGGYEKLFF. The CDR3 bases are TGTGCCAGCAGCCAGTGGGACGGGGGGTATGAAAAACTGTTTTTT.